This entry lists 10 T cell receptor beta chains sequenced from one sample in a study of blood T cell repertoires in COVID-19 (dated by TCRdb to about 2020). Preparation of the library involved the immunoSEQ multiplex PCR assay. This is the immuneACCESS table as TCRdb keeps it, with only in-frame sequences that have V and J called. A part of the clones is gone; compared with another copy, unresolved V genes explain less than half, and the rest is unexplained. The sample contains around 200,000 clones, roughly nine tenths of them found a single time. Clones ranked in the top ten supply roughly 7% of the sample. Specimen: peripheral blood. Source of these receptors: a woman older than 75 in a cohort sampled during active or convalescent COVID-19.

This chain connects TRBV19 to TRBJ1-1; 7 positions match TRBD1. The trim removed 7 bases at V and 4 bases at J, leaving 15 bases unmatched. The CDR3 has 16 residues. The germline V gene encodes CDR1 LNHDA and CDR2 SQIVND (reference sequence). CDR3 sequence reads: CASTRDLRQGITEAFF. CDR3 nucleotides: TGTGCCAGTACCCGAGATTTGAGACAGGGCATCACTGAAGCTTTCTTT.

As to this clone: Other DNA sequences of this sample code for an identical CDR3. This rearrangement joins TRBV7-2 to TRBJ2-5; D perhaps matches TRBD2 (6 bases). Trimming removed 1 base at V and 5 bases at J, with 17 bases between. The CDR3 totals 16 residues. CDR1 is SGHTA and CDR2 is FQGNSA in the germline V gene. CDR3 protein: CASSLEAGTGGETQYF. CDR3 nucleotides: TGTGCCAGCAGCTTAGAGGCGGGGACGGGTGGGGAGACCCAGTACTTC.

The CDR3 nucleotides read TGCGCCAGCAGCCCGGGACTTCTAGCCAAAAACATTCAGTACTTC. Translation: CASSPGLLAKNIQYF. This chain uses TRBV5-1 with TRBJ2-4; possibly TRBD2 for D (6 bases). In germline, CDR1 is SGHRS, CDR2 YFSETQ. The V end was cut by 4 bases, the J end by 0 bases, with 11 bases between. This CDR3 region has 15 residues.

The V call is TRBV4-1, the J call TRBJ2-1, with D hard to call. V was cut by 0 bases and J by 7 bases, with 13 bases left in between. CDR1 is MGHRA and CDR2 is YSYEKL in the germline V gene. The CDR3 length is 15 residues. The chain's CDR3 is CASSQDGLPGNEQFF. The CDR3 nucleotides read TGCGCCAGCAGCCAAGACGGATTGCCAGGTAATGAGCAGTTCTTC.

The chain employs TRBV19 and TRBJ1-6; 7 bases map to TRBD1. The CDR3 length is 15 residues. CDR1 and CDR2 from the germline V gene are LNHDA and SQIVND (reference sequence). With 3 bases clipped from V and 3 bases from J, the junction kept 2 bases outside the gene matches. The CDR3 protein is CASSIRGDYNSPLHF. The CDR3, as DNA: TGTGCCAGTAGTATCAGGGGGGACTATAATTCACCCCTCCACTTT.

The chain employs TRBV9 and TRBJ2-5; 12 positions match TRBD2. The V gene end was trimmed by 2 bases and the J gene end by 5 bases; junction bases not matched to a gene: 7. The CDR3 has 16 residues. Per the germline V gene, CDR1 is SGDLS and CDR2 is YYNGEE. The CDR3 reads CASSVSSGRAGETQYF. The CDR3 nucleotides read TGTGCCAGCAGCGTCTCTAGCGGGAGGGCCGGGGAGACCCAGTACTTC.

The chain employs TRBV4-3 and TRBJ2-7, with 7 bases aligning to TRBD1. The V gene's germline CDR1 is LGHNA and CDR2 YSLEER. The ends lost 3 bases at V and 3 bases at J; junction bases unmatched: 8. This CDR3 is 15 amino acids long. The CDR3 protein is CASSQRTGQHYEQYF. In DNA form, the CDR3 reads TGCGCCAGCAGCCAGAGGACGGGACAGCACTACGAGCAGTACTTC.

This chain connects TRBV27 to TRBJ1-1; possible D gene TRBD1, 6 bases. Trimming removed 6 bases from V and 2 bases from J, with 25 bases in between. Germline assignment: CDR1 MNHEY and CDR2 SMNVEV (reference sequence). The CDR3 totals 18 residues. CDR3 nucleotides: TGTGCCAGCAGAGAAGCCCCAACAGGGTACCGGTTAAACACTGAAGCTTTCTTT. Amino acid sequence: CASREAPTGYRLNTEAFF.

This clone occurred once. CDR3 region: CASSLGLAGEVEQFF. In DNA form, the CDR3 reads TGTGCCAGCAGCTTGGGACTAGCGGGAGAGGTTGAGCAGTTCTTC. V gene TRBV5-4 combines with J gene TRBJ2-1; 12 bases fit TRBD2. The CDR3 sequence is 15 residues long. V was pared by 0 bases and J by 9 bases, with 4 bases of the junction left unmatched. The V gene's germline CDR1 is SGHNT and CDR2 YYREEE (reference sequence).

This rearrangement joins TRBV30 to TRBJ2-2; TRBD2 matches at 9 bases. Germline-derived CDR1 and CDR2 are GTSNPN and SVGIG (reference sequence). V shed 8 bases and J 7 bases; nucleotides not matched to a gene: 11. This CDR3 is built from 14 residues. CDR3 sequence reads: CAGKTGLAGGELFF. DNA of the CDR3: TGTGCCGGTAAAACGGGACTAGCAGGCGGGGAGCTGTTTTTT.